The 21 T cell receptor beta chains presented below share a single source sample, sequenced in a study of blood T cell repertoires in COVID-19. Clones were read by immunoSEQ multiplex PCR, and TCRdb kept only the in-frame ones, dropping some. The table lists 250,000 to 350,000 clones, 85% to 90% of them singletons. Source material: PBMCs or T cells enriched from blood (not recorded which). These receptors were obtained from a woman younger than 35 with acute COVID-19.

The V call is TRBV18, the J call TRBJ1-1; a weak D match, TRBD1 (5 bases). Germline values: CDR1 KGHSH, CDR2 LQKENI. V was clipped by 3 bases and J by 4 bases, with 15 bases between them. This CDR3 is 15 amino acids long. The CDR3 DNA follows: TGTGCCAGCTCACCCCCCGCAGGGCGGAGCACTGAAGCTTTCTTT. Amino acid sequence: CASSPPAGRSTEAFF.

This chain uses TRBV7-6 with TRBJ2-1, with 13 positions matching TRBD2. The CDR3 has 16 residues. The ends lost 4 bases at V and 2 bases at J; junction bases unmatched: 2. In germline, CDR1 is SGHVS, CDR2 FNYEAQ. CDR3: CASSWGLAGTYNEQFF. As DNA, the CDR3 is TGTGCCAGCAGCTGGGGACTAGCGGGAACCTACAATGAGCAGTTCTTC.

The genes are TRBV29-1 and TRBJ1-1; D call uncertain. Germline-derived CDR1 and CDR2 are SQVTM and ANQGSEA. This CDR3 region has 12 residues. The V end lost 4 bases, the J end lost 3 bases, and 9 bases lay between the germline ends. CDR3 coding DNA: TGCAGCGTTGGGGAGACGGACACTGAAGCTTTCTTT. This encodes CSVGETDTEAFF.

This clone has just a few counts. The chain combines TRBV13 with TRBJ1-3; 9 nucleotides line up with TRBD1. The CDR3 extends over 15 amino acids. Germline V gene data show CDR1 as PRHDT and CDR2 as FYEKMQ (reference sequence). V lost 1 base to trimming and J lost 4 bases; unmatched junction nucleotides: 2. The CDR3 is CASSLEDRGGNTIYF. The CDR3 nucleotides read TGTGCCAGCAGCTTAGAGGACAGGGGAGGAAACACCATATATTTT.

Only one count was recorded for this clone. V usage is TRBV11-2 and J usage is TRBJ2-3, with D possibly TRBD1 on 5 matching bases. This CDR3 spans 18 amino acids. Trimming stripped 3 bases from V and 0 bases from J, with 19 bases between. Germline V CDR1 and CDR2: SGHAT, FQNNGV. CDR3 loop: CASSLRVGQGLSTDTQYF. DNA for the CDR3: TGTGCCAGCAGCTTGCGCGTCGGGCAGGGCCTAAGCACAGATACGCAGTATTTT.

This clone was observed a handful of times. V usage is TRBV19 and J usage is TRBJ1-1; unclear D gene. The CDR3 has 18 amino acids. Per germline, CDR1 LNHDA and CDR2 SQIVND (reference sequence). The V and J ends lost 0 bases and 0 bases respectively, with 17 bases between them. The chain's CDR3 is CASSIEGRTSRLNTEAFF. The CDR3 nucleotides read TGTGCCAGTAGTATAGAGGGCAGGACTAGCAGGTTGAACACTGAAGCTTTCTTT.

This chain connects TRBV14 to TRBJ2-7; 9 bases are a match to TRBD1. The V gene's germline CDR1 is SGHDN and CDR2 FVKESK. The CDR3 extends over 14 amino acids. V gave up 5 bases and J gave up 5 bases; unmatched junction bases: 7. The CDR3 DNA is TGTGCCAGCAGCACAGACAGGGGGTCCAACGAGCAGTACTTC. Its translation: CASSTDRGSNEQYF.

This chain uses TRBV6-1 with TRBJ1-5; D uncertain. Germline V gene lookup returns CDR1 MNHNS and CDR2 SASEGT. CDR3 length: 13 residues. V lost 3 bases and J lost 2, with 5 bases in between. The CDR3 DNA reads TGTGCCAGCAGTGATCATCGCAATCAGCCCCAGCATTTT. It is translated as CASSDHRNQPQHF.

The CDR3 DNA reads TGTGCCAGCAGCTTGATAGGAGCGTCTAACTATGGCTACACCTTC. This codes for CASSLIGASNYGYTF. This chain links TRBV5-6 with TRBJ1-2; no definite D call. CDR3 size: 15 residues. CDR1 and CDR2 (germline): SGHDT, YYEEEE. Trimming took off 1 base at V and 0 bases at J, with 10 bases between the two ends.

In regard to this clone: The sample has other DNA sequences that encode this CDR3 too. This chain uses TRBV28 with TRBJ1-1; 7 bases line up with TRBD1. Germline assignment: CDR1 MDHEN and CDR2 SYDVKM. CDR3 size: 11 residues. V lost 2 bases to trimming and J lost 11 bases; unmatched junction nucleotides: 2. The CDR3 protein is CASSLRGGAFF. CDR3 coding DNA: TGTGCCAGCAGTTTAAGAGGGGGCGCTTTCTTT. Filled out from reference TRBV28 and TRBJ1-1, the complete variable domain reads DVKVTQSSRYLVKRTGEKVFLECVQDMDHENMFWYRQDPGLGLRLIYFSYDVKMKEKGDIPEGYSVSREKKERFSLILESASTNQTSMYLCASSLRGGAFFGQGTRLTVV.

This chain uses TRBV28 with TRBJ1-1; D not resolved. The CDR3 runs to 12 residues. V lost 8 bases and J lost 12, with 19 bases in between. CDR1 is MDHEN and CDR2 is SYDVKM in the germline V gene. As DNA, the CDR3 is TGTGCCAGCCACCCACTGTCGACCGACTCTTTCTTT. As protein: CASHPLSTDSFF.

The chain has TRBV28 and TRBJ1-5; TRBD1 is a possible D gene (5 bases). Between the trimmed V and J ends, which lost 6 bases and 6 bases, there was a span of 15 bases. This CDR3 is 14 amino acids long. Germline CDR1 reads MDHEN; CDR2 reads SYDVKM. CDR3 coding DNA: TGTGCCAGCAGAGGAACGCAAAGGGGTCAGCCCCAGCATTTT. This codes for CASRGTQRGQPQHF.

This chain joins TRBV10-3 and TRBJ1-2; 9 nucleotides line up with TRBD1. The CDR3 is 16 residues long. The junction had 10 bases not matched to a gene; V was cut back by 2 bases and J by 6 bases. Germline CDR1 and CDR2: ENHRY and SYGVKD. CDR3 sequence: CAISEEAGTGWNGYTF. The CDR3 DNA reads TGTGCCATCAGTGAGGAAGCCGGGACAGGGTGGAATGGCTACACCTTC.

The J gene is TRBJ1-1, the V gene TRBV9, with D unclear. This CDR3 spans 14 amino acids. CDR1 is SGDLS and CDR2 is YYNGEE in the germline V gene. V lost 4 bases and J lost 7, with 17 bases in between. CDR3 amino acids: CASSTDSTALEAFF. The CDR3 region has the DNA TGTGCCAGCAGCACCGACTCGACGGCCCTTGAAGCTTTCTTT.

This chain uses TRBV6-5 with TRBJ2-1, with a tentative D call TRBD2 (5 bases). The ends were cut back, 7 bases at V and 2 bases at J, with 15 bases in the middle. The germline CDR1 and CDR2 sequences are MNHEY and SVGAGI. The CDR3 contains 15 residues. The CDR3 DNA reads as TGTGCCAGCACTCCGAGAGGGCTTACCTACAATGAGCAGTTCTTC. It is translated as CASTPRGLTYNEQFF.

The genes are TRBV2 and TRBJ1-6; 7 nucleotides match TRBD1. V shed 8 bases, J shed 9 bases, and the junction held 7 bases outside the gene matches. This CDR3 has 13 amino acids. Germline-derived CDR1 and CDR2 are SNHLY and FYNNEI. Written as DNA, the CDR3 is TGTGCCAGCTTACAGGGGTTCACTTCACCCCTCCACTTT. Translating it yields CASLQGFTSPLHF.

The chain links TRBV14 to TRBJ1-1; perhaps TRBD1 as D (6 bases). The V gene's germline CDR1 is SGHDN and CDR2 FVKESK. The V end lost 4 bases, the J end lost 3 bases, and 9 bases lay between the germline ends. This CDR3 is 13 amino acids long. In DNA form, the CDR3 reads TGTGCCAGCAGCCCGGGGACATACACTGAAGCTTTCTTT. This translates into CASSPGTYTEAFF.

The chain joins TRBV24-1 to TRBJ2-5; a weak D match, TRBD2 (6 bases). Per the germline V gene, CDR1 is KGHDR and CDR2 is SFDVKD. This CDR3 contains 16 residues. Trimming cost V 5 bases and J 5 bases, with 20 bases left between them. CDR3 residues: CATSGSGRGPRETQYF. The CDR3 DNA reads TGTGCCACCAGTGGGTCAGGGCGGGGACCTAGGGAGACCCAGTACTTC.

The table lists this clone with a count of one. The J gene is TRBJ2-3, the V gene TRBV6-6; the match to TRBD2 covers 8 bases. Trimming took 6 bases from V and 2 from J; bases not matched to a gene: 10. The V gene's germline CDR1 is MNHNY and CDR2 SVGAGI (reference sequence). CDR3 length: 16 residues. DNA of the CDR3: TGTGCCAGCAGCCCCCAACTAGCGGTACTCACAGATACGCAGTATTTT. Amino acid sequence: CASSPQLAVLTDTQYF.

The V call is TRBV28, the J call TRBJ1-6, with 7 bases lining up with TRBD1. Germline lookup yields CDR1 MDHEN and CDR2 SYDVKM. The CDR3 has 15 residues. With 0 bases clipped from V and 10 bases from J, the junction kept 6 bases outside the gene matches. CDR3 amino acids: CASSLWDRRGSPLHF. The CDR3 coding sequence is TGTGCCAGCAGTTTATGGGACAGGCGCGGGTCACCCCTCCACTTT.

The sample holds a few counts of this clone. The chain carries TRBV11-2 and TRBJ1-3, with D uncertain. Per germline, CDR1 SGHAT and CDR2 FQNNGV. Trimming shortened V by 5 bases and J by 0 bases, and 11 bases separated the two germline ends. The CDR3 runs to 15 residues. The CDR3 reads CASSPLTGSGNTIYF. The CDR3, as DNA: TGTGCCAGCAGCCCCTTGACGGGCTCTGGAAACACCATATATTTT.